The subject of this entry is one TCR beta chain. This CDR3 spans 14 amino acids. Germline CDR1 and CDR2: SQVTM and ANQGSEA. This sample is drawn from a study of T cells expressing NK-cell markers. In the study overall: All TCR beta repertoires analysed originated from sorted CD3+CD56+NKG2C+, CD3+CD56+NKG2C- and CD3+CD56-NKG2C+ T cells. Among the eight sequenced donors, seven tested HCMV-seropositive and one tested seronegative.

After re-calling the 5' RACE reads, TCRdb lists one entry per CDR3 protein, DNA absent. Its listing shows 500,000 to 700,000 distinct CDR3 sequences. This clonotype was sampled from a man between 18 and 35 years old in good health. The chain carries TRBV29-1 and TRBJ2-3. What was sequenced was blood T cells: a sorted CD56 or NKG2C T cell subset, CD4+ or CD8+ T cells, or bulk PBMC T cells (not recorded which). The chain's CDR3 is CSVEGILRTDTQYF.